A single sample gave rise to the 3 T cell receptor beta chains below, sequenced in a study of identical twins. TCRdb recomputed calls from the 5' RACE reads with MiXCR, one row per CDR3 protein. Among roughly 470,000 distinct CDR3 sequences listed, approximately 14% were seen once. This same sample was also taken into another study, of yellow fever vaccine responses in identical twins.

The material sequenced was CD4+ T cells sorted from blood. Receptor source: a woman younger than 30 in good health.

This clonotype was counted at least ten times. The chain employs TRBV5-1 and TRBJ2-1; D is unresolved. In germline, CDR1 is SGHRS, CDR2 YFSETQ. Trimming cost V 0 bases and J 10 bases, with 8 bases left between them. The CDR3 contains 12 residues. The CDR3 protein is CASSLVAGEQFF. For the CDR3, the DNA is TGCGCCAGCAGCTTGGTGGCCGGCGAGCAGTTCTTC.

This clonotype showed up many times. This chain joins TRBV28 and TRBJ1-6; unclear D gene. Germline V lookup: CDR1 MDHEN, CDR2 SYDVKM. The V and J ends lost 6 bases and 14 bases respectively, with 17 bases between them. The CDR3 is 13 amino acids. The CDR3 DNA reads TGTGCCAGCAGCCCGGACGGGCGTCTCACCCTCCACTTT. Translating it yields CASSPDGRLTLHF.

A few counts support this clonotype. The chain couples TRBV12-3 or TRBV12-4 to TRBJ1-1; the D gene is possibly TRBD1 (6 bases). Deletions cut 7 bases from V and 4 bases from J, with 16 bases between. The CDR3 spans 14 residues. DNA of the CDR3: TGTGCCAGCACCCCACAGGGAGGGGTCACTGAAGCTTTCTTT. Protein sequence: CASTPQGGVTEAFF.